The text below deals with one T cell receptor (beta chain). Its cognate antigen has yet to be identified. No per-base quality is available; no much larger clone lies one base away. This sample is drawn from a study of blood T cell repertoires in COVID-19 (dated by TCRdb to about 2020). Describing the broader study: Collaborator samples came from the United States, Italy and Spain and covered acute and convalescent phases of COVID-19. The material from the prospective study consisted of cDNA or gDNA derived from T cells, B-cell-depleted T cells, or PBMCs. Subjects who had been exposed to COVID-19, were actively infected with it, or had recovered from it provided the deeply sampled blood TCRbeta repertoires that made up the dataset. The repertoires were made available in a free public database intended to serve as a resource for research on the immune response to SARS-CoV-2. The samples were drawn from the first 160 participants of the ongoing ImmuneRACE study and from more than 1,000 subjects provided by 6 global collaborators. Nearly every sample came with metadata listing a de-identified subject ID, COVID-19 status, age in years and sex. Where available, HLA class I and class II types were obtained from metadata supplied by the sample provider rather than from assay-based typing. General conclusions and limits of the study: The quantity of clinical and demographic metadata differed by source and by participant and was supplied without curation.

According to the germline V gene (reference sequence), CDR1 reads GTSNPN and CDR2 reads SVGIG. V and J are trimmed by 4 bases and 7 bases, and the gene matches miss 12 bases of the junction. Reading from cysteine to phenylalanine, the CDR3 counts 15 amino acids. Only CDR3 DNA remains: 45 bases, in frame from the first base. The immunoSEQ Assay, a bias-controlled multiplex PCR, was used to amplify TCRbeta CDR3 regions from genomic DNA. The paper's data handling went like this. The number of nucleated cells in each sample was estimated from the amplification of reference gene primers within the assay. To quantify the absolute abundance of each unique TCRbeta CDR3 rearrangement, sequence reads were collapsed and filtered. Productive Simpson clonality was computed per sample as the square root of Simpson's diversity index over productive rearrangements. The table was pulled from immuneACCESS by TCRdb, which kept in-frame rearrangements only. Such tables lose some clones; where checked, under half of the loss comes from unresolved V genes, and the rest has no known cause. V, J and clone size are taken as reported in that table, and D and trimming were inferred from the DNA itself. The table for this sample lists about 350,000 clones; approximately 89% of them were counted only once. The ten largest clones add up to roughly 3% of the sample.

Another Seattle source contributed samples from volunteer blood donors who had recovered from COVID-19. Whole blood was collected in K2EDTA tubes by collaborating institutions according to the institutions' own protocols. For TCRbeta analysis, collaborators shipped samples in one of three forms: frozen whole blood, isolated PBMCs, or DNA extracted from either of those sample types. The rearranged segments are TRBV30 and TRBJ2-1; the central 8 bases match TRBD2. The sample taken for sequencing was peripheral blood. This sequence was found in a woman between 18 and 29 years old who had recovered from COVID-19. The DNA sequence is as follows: TGTGCCTGGACCATTAAGGGGACTAGACGGAATGAGCAGTTCTTC. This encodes CAWTIKGTRRNEQFF.